This T cell receptor beta chain was found in a study of post-analysis software for immune sequencing data. General study points: Comparison with controls showed significantly lower normalized Chao1 diversity in multiple sclerosis patients. Patients carried roughly 5 TRBV segments more frequently than controls did, and TRBV5-6, TRBV5-1 and TRBV20-1 were among them.

Presence of unique molecular identifiers characterized the TCR beta cDNA libraries. TCRdb analysed the PCR reads with MiXCR anew, one entry per CDR3 protein. Here the sample spans 350,000 to 450,000 distinct CDR3 sequences, 30% to 45% being singletons. The CDR3 covers 16 residues. The J segment lost 0 bases and the V segment lost 1 base, leaving 2 bases of the junction unmatched. Points on this clonotype: The antigen is unknown.

The sequenced sample consisted of blood. The clonotype was recovered from a girl between 2 and 10 years old with multiple sclerosis. The chain joins TRBV12-3 or TRBV12-4 to TRBJ2-3; TRBD2 matches 9 bases. Here the CDR3 reads CASSLERGASTDTQYF. The CDR3 nucleotides read TGTGCCAGCAGTTTAGAGCGGGGGGCTAGCACAGATACGCAGTATTTT.